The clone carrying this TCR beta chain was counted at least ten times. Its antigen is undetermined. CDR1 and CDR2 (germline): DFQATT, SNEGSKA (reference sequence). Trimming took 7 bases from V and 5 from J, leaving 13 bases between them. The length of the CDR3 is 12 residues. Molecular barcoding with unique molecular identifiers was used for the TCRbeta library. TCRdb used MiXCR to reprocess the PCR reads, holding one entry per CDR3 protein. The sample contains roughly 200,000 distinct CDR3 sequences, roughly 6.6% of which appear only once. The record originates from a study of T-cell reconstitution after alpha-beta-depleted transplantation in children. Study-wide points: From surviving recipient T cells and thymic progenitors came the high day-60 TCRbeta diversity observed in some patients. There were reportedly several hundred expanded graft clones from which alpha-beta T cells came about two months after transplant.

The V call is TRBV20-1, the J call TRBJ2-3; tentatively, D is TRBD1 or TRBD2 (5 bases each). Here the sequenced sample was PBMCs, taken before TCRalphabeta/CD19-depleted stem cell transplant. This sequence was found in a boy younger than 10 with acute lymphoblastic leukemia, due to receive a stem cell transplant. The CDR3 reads CSGPGPEDTQYF. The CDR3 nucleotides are TGCAGTGGGCCGGGACCCGAAGATACGCAGTATTTT.